This TCR beta chain was identified in a study of T cells expressing NK-cell markers. Study-wide results and limits: The study found these clonotypes also leading the CD3+CD56-NKG2C+ fraction in a few donors.

TCRdb re-called the 5' RACE reads; every CDR3 protein appears as one record, without DNA. The sample shows 550,000 or so distinct CDR3 sequences, and roughly 3.5% sits with its ten largest clones. Germline V gives CDR1 DFQATT, CDR2 SNEGSKA (reference sequence). There are 13 residues in the CDR3. To note about this clonotype: Its specificity is unknown.

Input material: blood T cells: a sorted CD56 or NKG2C T cell subset, CD4+ or CD8+ T cells, or bulk PBMC T cells (not recorded which). The sequence was obtained from a man aged 18 to 29 in good health. The chain combines TRBV20-1 with TRBJ1-5; without DNA, the TCRdb call of TRBD1 cannot be checked. The CDR3: CSARQGLGQPQHF.